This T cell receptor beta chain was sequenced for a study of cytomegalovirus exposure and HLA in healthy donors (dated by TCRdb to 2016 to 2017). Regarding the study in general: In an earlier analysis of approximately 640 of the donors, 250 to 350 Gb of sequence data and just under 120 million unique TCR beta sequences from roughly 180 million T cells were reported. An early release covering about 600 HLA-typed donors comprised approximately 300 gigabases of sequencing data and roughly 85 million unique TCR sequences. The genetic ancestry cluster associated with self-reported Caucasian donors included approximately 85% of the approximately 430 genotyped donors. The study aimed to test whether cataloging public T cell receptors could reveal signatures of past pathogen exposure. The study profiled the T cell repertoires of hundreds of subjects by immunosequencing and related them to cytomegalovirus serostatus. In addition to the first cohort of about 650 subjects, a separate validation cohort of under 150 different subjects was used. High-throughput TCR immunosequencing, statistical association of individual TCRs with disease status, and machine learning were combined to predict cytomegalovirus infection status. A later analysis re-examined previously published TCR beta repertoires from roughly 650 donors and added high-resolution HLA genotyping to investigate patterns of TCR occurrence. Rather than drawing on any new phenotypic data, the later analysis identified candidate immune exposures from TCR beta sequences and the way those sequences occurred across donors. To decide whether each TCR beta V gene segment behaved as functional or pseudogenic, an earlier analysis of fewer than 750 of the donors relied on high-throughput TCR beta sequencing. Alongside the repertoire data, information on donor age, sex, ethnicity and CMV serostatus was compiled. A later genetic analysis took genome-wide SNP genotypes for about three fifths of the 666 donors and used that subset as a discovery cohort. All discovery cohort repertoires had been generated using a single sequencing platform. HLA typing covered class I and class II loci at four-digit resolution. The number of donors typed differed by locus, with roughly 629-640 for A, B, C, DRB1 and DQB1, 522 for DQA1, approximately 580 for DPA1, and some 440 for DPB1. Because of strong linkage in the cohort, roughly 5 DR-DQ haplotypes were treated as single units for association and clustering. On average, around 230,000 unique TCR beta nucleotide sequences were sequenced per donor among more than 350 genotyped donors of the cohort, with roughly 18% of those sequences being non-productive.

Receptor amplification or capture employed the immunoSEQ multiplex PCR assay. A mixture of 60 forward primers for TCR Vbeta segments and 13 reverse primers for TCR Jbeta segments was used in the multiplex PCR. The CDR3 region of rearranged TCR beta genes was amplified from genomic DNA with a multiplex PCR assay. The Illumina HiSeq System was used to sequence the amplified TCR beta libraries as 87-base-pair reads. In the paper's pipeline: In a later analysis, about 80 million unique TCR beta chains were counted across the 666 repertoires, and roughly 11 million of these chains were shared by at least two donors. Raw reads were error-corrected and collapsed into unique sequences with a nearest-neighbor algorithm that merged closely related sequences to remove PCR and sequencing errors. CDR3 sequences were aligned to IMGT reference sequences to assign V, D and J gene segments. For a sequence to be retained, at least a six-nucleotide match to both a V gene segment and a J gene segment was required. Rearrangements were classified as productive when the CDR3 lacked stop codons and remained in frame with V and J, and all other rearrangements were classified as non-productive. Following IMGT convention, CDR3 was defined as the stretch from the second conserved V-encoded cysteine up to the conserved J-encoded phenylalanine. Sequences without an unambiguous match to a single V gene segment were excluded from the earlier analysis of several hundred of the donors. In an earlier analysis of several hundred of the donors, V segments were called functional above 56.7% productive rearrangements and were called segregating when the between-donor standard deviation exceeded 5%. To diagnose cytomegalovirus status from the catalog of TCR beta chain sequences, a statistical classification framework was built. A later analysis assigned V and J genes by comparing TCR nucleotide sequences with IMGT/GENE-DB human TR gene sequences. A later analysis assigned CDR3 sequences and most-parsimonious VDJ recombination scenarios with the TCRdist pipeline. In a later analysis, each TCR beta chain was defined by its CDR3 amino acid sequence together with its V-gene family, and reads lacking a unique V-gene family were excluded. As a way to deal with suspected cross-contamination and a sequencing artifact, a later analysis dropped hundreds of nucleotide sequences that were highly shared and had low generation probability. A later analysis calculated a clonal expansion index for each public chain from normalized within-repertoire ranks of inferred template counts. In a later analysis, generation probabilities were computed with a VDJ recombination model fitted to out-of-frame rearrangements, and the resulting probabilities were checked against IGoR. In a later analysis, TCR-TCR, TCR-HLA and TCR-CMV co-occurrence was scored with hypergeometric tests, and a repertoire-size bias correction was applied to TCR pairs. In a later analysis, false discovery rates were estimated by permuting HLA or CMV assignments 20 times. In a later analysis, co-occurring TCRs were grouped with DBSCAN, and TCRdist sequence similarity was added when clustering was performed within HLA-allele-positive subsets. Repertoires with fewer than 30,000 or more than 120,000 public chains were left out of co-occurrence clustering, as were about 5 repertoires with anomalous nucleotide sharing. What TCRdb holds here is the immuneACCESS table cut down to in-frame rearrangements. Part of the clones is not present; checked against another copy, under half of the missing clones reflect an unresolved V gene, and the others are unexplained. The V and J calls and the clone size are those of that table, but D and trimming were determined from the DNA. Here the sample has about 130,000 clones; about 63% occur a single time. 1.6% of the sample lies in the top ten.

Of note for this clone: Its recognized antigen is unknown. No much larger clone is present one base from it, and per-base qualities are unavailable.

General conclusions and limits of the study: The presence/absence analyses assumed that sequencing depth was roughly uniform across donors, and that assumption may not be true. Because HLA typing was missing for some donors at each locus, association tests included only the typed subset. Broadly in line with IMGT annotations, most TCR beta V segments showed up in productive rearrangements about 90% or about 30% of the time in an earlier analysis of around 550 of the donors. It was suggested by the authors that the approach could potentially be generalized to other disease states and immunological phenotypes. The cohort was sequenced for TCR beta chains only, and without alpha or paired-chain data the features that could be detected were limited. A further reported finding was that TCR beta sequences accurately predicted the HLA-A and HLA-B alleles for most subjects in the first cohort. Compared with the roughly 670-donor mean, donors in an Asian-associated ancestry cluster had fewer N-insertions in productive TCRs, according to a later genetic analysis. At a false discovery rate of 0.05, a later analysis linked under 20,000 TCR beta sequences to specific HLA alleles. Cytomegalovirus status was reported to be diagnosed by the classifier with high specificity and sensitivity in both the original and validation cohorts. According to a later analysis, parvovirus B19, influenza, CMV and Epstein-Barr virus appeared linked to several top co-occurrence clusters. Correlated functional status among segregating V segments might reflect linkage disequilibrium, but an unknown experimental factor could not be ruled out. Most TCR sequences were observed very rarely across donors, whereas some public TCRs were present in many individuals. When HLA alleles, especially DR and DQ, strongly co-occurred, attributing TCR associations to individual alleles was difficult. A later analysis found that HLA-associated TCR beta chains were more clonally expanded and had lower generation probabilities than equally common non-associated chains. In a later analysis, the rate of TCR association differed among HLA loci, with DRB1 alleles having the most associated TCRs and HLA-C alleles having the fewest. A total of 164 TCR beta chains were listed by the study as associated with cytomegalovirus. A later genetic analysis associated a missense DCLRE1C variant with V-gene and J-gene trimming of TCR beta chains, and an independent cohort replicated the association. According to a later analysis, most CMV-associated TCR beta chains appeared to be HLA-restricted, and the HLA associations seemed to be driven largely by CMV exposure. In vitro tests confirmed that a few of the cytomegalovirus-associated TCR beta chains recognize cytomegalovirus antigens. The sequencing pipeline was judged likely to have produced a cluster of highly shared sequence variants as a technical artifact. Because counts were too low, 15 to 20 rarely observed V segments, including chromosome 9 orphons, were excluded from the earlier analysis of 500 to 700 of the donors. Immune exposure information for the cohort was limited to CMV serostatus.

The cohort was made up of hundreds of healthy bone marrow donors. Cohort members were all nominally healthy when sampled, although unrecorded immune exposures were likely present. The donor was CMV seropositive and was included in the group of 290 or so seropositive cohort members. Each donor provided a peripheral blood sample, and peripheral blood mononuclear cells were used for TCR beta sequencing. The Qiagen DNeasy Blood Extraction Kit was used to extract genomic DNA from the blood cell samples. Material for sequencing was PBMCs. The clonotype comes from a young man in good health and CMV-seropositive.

The DNA sequence is given as TGCGCCAGCAGCTTGTACAGCGGGGGCTATGGCTACACCTTC. It translates to CASSLYSGGYGYTF. This chain joins TRBV5-1 to TRBJ1-2; the D segment could be TRBD1, given 5 matching bases. As encoded in the germline V gene, CDR1 is SGHRS while CDR2 is YFSETQ. V was cut back by 1 base and J by 4 bases, leaving a gap of 11 bases between them. The cysteine opens and the phenylalanine closes a CDR3 of 14 amino acids. The kept DNA is CDR3 alone, 42 bases in frame from the first base.